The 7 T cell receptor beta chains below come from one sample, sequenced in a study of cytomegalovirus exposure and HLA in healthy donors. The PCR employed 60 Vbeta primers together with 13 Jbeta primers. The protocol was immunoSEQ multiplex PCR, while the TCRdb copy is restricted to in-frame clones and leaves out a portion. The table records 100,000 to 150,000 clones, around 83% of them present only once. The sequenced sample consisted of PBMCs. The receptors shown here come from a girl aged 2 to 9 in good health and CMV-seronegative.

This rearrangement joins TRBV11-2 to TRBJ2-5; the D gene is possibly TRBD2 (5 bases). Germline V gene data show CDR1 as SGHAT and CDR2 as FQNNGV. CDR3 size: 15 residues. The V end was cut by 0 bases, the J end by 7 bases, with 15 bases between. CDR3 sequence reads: CASSLDSRTRGTQYF. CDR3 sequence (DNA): TGTGCCAGCAGCTTAGATTCTAGGACCCGGGGGACCCAGTACTTC.

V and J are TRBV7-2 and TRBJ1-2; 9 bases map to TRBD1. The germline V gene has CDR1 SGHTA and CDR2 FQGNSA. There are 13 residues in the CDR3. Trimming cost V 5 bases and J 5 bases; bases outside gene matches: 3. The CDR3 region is CASSKGQGYGYTF. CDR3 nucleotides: TGTGCCAGCAGCAAGGGACAGGGTTATGGCTACACCTTC.

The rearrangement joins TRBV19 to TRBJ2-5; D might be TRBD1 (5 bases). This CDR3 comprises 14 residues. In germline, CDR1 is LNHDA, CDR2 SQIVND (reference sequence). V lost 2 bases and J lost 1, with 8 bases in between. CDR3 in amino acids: CASSIQGFQETQYF. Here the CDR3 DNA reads TGTGCCAGTAGTATACAGGGATTCCAAGAGACCCAGTACTTC.

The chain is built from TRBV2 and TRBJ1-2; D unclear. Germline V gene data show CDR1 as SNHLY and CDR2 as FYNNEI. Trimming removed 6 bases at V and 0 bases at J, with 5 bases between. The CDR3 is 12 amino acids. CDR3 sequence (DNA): TGTGCCAGCAGCTATACTAACTATGGCTACACCTTC. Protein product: CASSYTNYGYTF.

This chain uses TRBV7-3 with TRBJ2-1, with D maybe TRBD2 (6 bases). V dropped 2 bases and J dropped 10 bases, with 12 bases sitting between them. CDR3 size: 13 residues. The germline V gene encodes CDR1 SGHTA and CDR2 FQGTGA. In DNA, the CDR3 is TGTGCCAGCAGCTTAGAGGTAGCGGCGGAGCAGTTCTTC. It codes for CASSLEVAAEQFF.

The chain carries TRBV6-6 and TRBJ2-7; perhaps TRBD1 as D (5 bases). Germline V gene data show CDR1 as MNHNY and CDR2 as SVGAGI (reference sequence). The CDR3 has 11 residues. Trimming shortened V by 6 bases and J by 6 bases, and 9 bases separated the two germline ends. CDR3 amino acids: CASRDSSEQYF. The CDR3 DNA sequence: TGTGCCAGCAGAGACAGCTCCGAGCAGTACTTC.

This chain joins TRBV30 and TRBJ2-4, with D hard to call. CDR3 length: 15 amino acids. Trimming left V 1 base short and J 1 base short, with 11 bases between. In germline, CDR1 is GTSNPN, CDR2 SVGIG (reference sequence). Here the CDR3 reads CAWSGVSFAKNIQYF. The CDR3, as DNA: TGTGCCTGGAGTGGGGTTAGCTTCGCCAAAAACATTCAGTACTTC.